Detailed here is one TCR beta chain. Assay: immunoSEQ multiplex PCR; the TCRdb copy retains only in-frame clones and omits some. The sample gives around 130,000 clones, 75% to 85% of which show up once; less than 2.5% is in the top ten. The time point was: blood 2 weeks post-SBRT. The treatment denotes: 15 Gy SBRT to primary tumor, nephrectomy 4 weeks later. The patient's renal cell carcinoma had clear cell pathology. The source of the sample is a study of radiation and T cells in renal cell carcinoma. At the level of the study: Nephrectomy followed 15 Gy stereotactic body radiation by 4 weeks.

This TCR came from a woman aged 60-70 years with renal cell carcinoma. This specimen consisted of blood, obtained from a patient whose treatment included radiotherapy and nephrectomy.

In DNA form, the CDR3 reads TGTGCCAGCAGCCGGCGGGGCAACACCGGGGAGCTGTTTTTT. Its protein is CASSRRGNTGELFF. This chain uses TRBV7-9 with TRBJ2-2; D possibly corresponds to TRBD2 (6 bases). The CDR3 covers 14 residues. Germline values: CDR1 SEHNR, CDR2 FQNEAQ (reference sequence). Trimming cost V 5 bases and J 2 bases, with 9 bases left between them.